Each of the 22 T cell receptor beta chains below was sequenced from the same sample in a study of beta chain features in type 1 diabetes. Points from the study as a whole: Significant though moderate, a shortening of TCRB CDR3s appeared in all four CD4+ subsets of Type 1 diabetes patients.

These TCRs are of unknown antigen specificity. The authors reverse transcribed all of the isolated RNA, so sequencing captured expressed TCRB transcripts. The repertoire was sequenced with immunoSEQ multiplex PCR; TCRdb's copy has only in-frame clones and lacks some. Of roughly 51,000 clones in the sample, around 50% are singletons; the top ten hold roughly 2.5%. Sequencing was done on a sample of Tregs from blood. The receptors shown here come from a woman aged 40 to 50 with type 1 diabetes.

The CDR3 DNA follows: TGTGCCAGCAGCATTTCTCAAGAGACCCAGTACTTC. Protein product: CASSISQETQYF. The chain carries TRBV9 and TRBJ2-5; D unclear. The CDR3 contains 12 residues. CDR1 SGDLS and CDR2 YYNGEE come from the germline V gene. V shed 4 bases and J shed 2 bases, with 6 bases lying between them.

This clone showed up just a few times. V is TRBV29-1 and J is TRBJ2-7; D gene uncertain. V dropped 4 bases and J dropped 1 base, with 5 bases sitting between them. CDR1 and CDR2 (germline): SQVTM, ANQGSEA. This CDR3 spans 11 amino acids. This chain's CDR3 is CSVVLSYEQYF. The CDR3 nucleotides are TGCAGCGTTGTTCTGTCCTACGAGCAGTACTTC.

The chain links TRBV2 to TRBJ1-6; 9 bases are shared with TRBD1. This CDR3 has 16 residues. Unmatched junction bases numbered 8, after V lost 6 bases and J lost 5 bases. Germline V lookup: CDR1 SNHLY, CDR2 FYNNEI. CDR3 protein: CASSPSQGAHNSPLHF. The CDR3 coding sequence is TGTGCCAGCAGCCCCTCACAGGGGGCTCATAATTCACCCCTCCACTTT.

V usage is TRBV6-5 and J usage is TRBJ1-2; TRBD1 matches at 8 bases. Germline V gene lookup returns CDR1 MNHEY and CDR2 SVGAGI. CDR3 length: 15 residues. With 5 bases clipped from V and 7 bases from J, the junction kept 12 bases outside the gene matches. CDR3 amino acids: CASSSGQGPLLGYTF. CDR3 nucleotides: TGTGCCAGCAGTAGCGGACAGGGCCCTCTCCTTGGCTACACCTTC.

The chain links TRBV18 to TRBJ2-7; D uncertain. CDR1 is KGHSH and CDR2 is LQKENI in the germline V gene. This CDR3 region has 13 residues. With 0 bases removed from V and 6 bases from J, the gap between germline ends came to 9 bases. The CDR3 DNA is TGTGCCAGCTCACCACCTTATCGAGTCGAGCAGTACTTC. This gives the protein CASSPPYRVEQYF.

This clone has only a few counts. CDR3 coding DNA: TGTGCCAGCAGCTTACAAAGGGGGCGTGAAGGCTACACCTTC. Translating gives CASSLQRGREGYTF. J is TRBJ1-2 and V is TRBV11-2; 7 bases fit TRBD1. CDR3 length: 14 amino acids. Germline loops: CDR1 SGHAT, CDR2 FQNNGV. Trimming at V came to 2 bases and at J to 8 bases, leaving 8 bases not matched to a gene.

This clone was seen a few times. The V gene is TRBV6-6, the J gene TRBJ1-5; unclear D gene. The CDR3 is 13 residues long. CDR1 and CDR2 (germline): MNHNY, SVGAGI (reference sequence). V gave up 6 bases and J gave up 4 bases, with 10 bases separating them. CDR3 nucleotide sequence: TGTGCCAGCAGCCGGAGTTTTAATCAGCCCCAGCATTTT. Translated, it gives CASSRSFNQPQHF.

The CDR3 DNA reads TGTGCCAGCAGCCGCAGGGACTACAATCAGCCCCAGCATTTT. This codes for CASSRRDYNQPQHF. The chain recombines TRBV7-2 with TRBJ1-5; D perhaps matches TRBD1 (5 bases). Germline loops: CDR1 SGHTA, CDR2 FQGNSA. CDR3 size: 14 residues. The germline V and J ends were trimmed by 5 bases and 3 bases, with 11 bases remaining between them.

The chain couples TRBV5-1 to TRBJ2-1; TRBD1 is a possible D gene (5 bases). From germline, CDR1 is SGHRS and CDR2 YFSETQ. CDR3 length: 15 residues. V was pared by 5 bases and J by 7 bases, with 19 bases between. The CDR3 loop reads CASSPPVQGGNEQFF. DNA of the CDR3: TGCGCCAGCAGTCCTCCTGTGCAGGGTGGGAATGAGCAGTTCTTC.

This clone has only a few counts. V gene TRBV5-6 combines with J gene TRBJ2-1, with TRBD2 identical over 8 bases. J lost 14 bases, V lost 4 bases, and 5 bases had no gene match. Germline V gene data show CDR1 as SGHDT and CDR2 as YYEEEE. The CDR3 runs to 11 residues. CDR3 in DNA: TGTGCCAGCAGCCGGGGGGGCCCCGAGTTCTTC. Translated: CASSRGGPEFF.

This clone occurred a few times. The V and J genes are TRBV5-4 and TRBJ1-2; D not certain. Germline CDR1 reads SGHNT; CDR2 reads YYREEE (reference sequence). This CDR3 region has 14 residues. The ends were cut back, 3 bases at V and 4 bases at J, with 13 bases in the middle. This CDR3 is CASSSEGRAYGYTF. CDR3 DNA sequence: TGTGCCAGCAGCTCCGAAGGGAGGGCCTATGGCTACACCTTC.

CDR3 bases: TGTGCCAGCAATATAGGGGCCTCCTACGAGCAGTACTTC. As protein: CASNIGASYEQYF. V gene TRBV6-1 combines with J gene TRBJ2-7; tentatively, D is TRBD1 (5 bases). Germline-derived CDR1 and CDR2 are MNHNS and SASEGT. This CDR3 region has 13 residues. V lost 7 bases and J lost 0, with 10 bases in between.

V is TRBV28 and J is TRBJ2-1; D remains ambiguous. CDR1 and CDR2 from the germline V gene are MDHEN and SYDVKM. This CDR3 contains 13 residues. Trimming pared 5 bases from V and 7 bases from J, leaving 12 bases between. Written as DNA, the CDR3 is TGTGCCAGCAGTGAATGGAGTCGTAATGAGCAGTTCTTC. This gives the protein CASSEWSRNEQFF.

CDR3 protein: CASSTGGPNEQFF. For the CDR3, the DNA is TGTGCCAGCAGCACGGGGGGGCCTAATGAGCAGTTCTTC. The rearrangement joins TRBV6-5 to TRBJ2-1; TRBD2 aligns across 8 bases. The CDR3 runs 13 residues. Germline V gene data show CDR1 as MNHEY and CDR2 as SVGAGI. After removal of 6 bases from V and 7 bases from J, the junction contained 5 bases not matched to a gene.

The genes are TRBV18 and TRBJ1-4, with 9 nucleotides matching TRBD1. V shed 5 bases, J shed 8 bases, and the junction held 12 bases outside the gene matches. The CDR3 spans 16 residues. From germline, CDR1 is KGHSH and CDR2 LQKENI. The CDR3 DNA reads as TGTGCCAGCTCATCCTCACTCGGGACAGGGCTGGAAAAACTGTTTTTT. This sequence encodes CASSSSLGTGLEKLFF.

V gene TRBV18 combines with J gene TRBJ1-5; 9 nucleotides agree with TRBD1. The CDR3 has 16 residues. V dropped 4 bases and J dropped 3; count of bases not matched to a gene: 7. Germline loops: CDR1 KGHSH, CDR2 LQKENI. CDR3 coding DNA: TGTGCCAGCTCACTGGGACAGGGAAGAGACAATCAGCCCCAGCATTTT. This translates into CASSLGQGRDNQPQHF.

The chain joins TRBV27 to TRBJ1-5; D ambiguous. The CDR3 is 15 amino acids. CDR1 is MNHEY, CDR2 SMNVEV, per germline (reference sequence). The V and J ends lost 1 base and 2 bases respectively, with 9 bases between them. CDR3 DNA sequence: TGTGCCAGCAGTTTATGGTCCGCGGGCAATCAGCCCCAGCATTTT. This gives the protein CASSLWSAGNQPQHF.

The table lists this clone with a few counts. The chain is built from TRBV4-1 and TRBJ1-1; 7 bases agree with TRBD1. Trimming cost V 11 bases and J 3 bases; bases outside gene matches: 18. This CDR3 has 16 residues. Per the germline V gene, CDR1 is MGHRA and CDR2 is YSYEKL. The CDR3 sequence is CASQRRAGQSYTEAFF. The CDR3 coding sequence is TGCGCCTCCCAAAGGCGGGCGGGACAGTCCTACACTGAAGCTTTCTTT.

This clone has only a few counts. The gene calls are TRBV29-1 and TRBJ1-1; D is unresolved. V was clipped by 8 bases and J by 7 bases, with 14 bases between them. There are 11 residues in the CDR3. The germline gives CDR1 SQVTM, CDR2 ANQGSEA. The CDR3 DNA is TGCAGCTCCCTTACCGGGAGTGAAGCTTTCTTT. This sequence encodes CSSLTGSEAFF.

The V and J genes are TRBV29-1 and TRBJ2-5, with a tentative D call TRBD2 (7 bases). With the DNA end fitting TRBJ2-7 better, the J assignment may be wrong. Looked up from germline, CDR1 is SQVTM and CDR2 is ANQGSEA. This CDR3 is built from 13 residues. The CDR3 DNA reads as TGCAGCGTGGAGGGGGGGGCGCTTGTCGAGCAGTACTTC. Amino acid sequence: CSVEGGALVEQYF.

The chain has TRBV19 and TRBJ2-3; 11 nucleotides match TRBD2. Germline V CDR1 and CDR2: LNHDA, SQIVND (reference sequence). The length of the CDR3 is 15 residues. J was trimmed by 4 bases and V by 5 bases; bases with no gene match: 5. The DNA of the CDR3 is TGTGCCAGTAGTGTGACTAGCGGGAACTCAGATACGCAGTATTTT. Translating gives CASSVTSGNSDTQYF.

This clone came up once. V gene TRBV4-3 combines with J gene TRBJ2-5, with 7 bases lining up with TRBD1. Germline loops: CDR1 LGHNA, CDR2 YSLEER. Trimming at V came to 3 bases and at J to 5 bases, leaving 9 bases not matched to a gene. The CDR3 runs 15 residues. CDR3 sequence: CASSHQTGEGETQYF. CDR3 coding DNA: TGCGCCAGCAGCCACCAAACAGGGGAAGGTGAGACCCAGTACTTC.